This T cell receptor (beta chain) is drawn from a study of T cell responses to AZD1222 COVID-19 vaccine. Study-wide results and caveats: Donors were chiefly white British, with a greater number of females, and clonal diversity was perhaps underestimated. Two AZD1222 administrations were followed by greater Spike-specific TCR breadth and depth.

The trim removed 5 bases at V and 6 bases at J, leaving 10 bases unmatched. The CDR3 covers 15 residues. Per germline, CDR1 SGHVS and CDR2 FNYEAQ. This clone was detected only once. Its target is not known. Clones were read by immunoSEQ multiplex PCR, and TCRdb kept only the in-frame ones, dropping some. The sample lists about 100,000 clones, around 87% occurring once. This material consisted of peripheral blood, taken on day 0 of MenACWY control vaccination. This sequence joins TRBV7-6 and TRBJ2-7; TRBD1 aligns across 10 bases. The clonotype comes from an adult in good health. The CDR3 DNA reads TGTGCCAGCAGCCCTAGAGGGACAGGGGATACCGAGCAGTACTTC. It encodes CASSPRGTGDTEQYF.